What follows are 19 T cell receptor beta chains derived from one specimen sequenced in a study of blood T cell repertoires in COVID-19. Assay: immunoSEQ multiplex PCR; the TCRdb copy retains only in-frame clones and omits some. The sample consists of 150,000 to 250,000 clones, 70% to 85% of them appearing once. The sequenced sample was peripheral blood. Receptors originate from a human donor with acute or convalescent COVID-19. The donor label of this sample is uncertain.

The chain links TRBV27 to TRBJ1-3; 12 bases match TRBD1. The germline gives CDR1 MNHEY, CDR2 SMNVEV (reference sequence). V gave up 2 bases and J gave up 3 bases; unmatched junction bases: 5. This CDR3 contains 17 residues. In DNA, the CDR3 is TGTGCCAGCAGTTTAAGAGGGACAGGGGGCGTTGGAAACACCATATATTTT. It codes for CASSLRGTGGVGNTIYF.

The CDR3 region has the DNA TGTGCCAGCAGTTACCCGGAGTCCAGGGGGCAAGATGAAGCTTTCTTT. Translated, it gives CASSYPESRGQDEAFF. The V gene is TRBV6-5, the J gene TRBJ1-1; the match to TRBD1 covers 8 bases. V trimming: 2 bases; J trimming: 7 bases; junction bases outside the gene matches: 12. This CDR3 spans 16 amino acids. The germline V gene encodes CDR1 MNHEY and CDR2 SVGAGI.

The rearrangement uses TRBV5-6 and TRBJ1-2; 7 bases are a match to TRBD1. The length of the CDR3 is 14 residues. V lost 3 bases and J lost 4; bases outside the gene matches: 6. Germline V gives CDR1 SGHDT, CDR2 YYEEEE. The CDR3 protein is CASSSGRTGYGYTF. CDR3 DNA: TGTGCCAGCAGCTCTGGACGGACAGGCTATGGCTACACCTTC.

This clone has a single count. V gene TRBV5-1 combines with J gene TRBJ1-1; D not certain. V dropped 5 bases and J dropped 0 bases, with 11 bases sitting between them. The V gene's germline CDR1 is SGHRS and CDR2 YFSETQ. The CDR3 length is 14 residues. CDR3: CASSEGSLNTEAFF. CDR3 DNA: TGCGCCAGCAGTGAGGGATCCCTGAACACTGAAGCTTTCTTT.

The chain recombines TRBV9 with TRBJ2-5; D is undetermined. Per germline, CDR1 SGDLS and CDR2 YYNGEE. V gave up 0 bases and J gave up 2 bases, with 5 bases separating them. The CDR3 totals 13 residues. This CDR3 reads CASSVDAQETQYF. DNA for the CDR3: TGTGCCAGCAGCGTAGACGCGCAAGAGACCCAGTACTTC.

This clone is a singleton in its sample. The gene calls are TRBV9 and TRBJ1-4; 12 bases line up with TRBD1. The V segment lost 1 base and the J segment 7 bases; nucleotides outside the gene matches: 8. This CDR3 comprises 17 residues. The germline gives CDR1 SGDLS, CDR2 YYNGEE. DNA for the CDR3: TGTGCCAGCAGCGTACGCGGGACAGGGGGCGCCGGTGAAAAACTGTTTTTT. Translated, it gives CASSVRGTGGAGEKLFF. The whole variable domain, remainder taken from reference TRBV9 and TRBJ1-4, is DSGVTQTPKHLITATGQRVTLRCSPRSGDLSVYWYQQSLDQGLQFLIQYYNGEERAKGNILERFSAQQFPDLHSELNLSSLELGDSALYFCASSVRGTGGAGEKLFFGSGTQLSVL.

The V call is TRBV2, the J call TRBJ2-1; TRBD2 is a possible D gene (5 bases). This CDR3 comprises 15 residues. Trimming left V 0 bases short and J 6 bases short, with 12 bases between. The germline V gene has CDR1 SNHLY and CDR2 FYNNEI. CDR3 amino acids: CASSEASRTSNEQFF. DNA of the CDR3: TGTGCCAGCAGTGAAGCTAGCCGGACTTCCAATGAGCAGTTCTTC. Combining the CDR3 with reference TRBV2 and TRBJ2-1 gives the whole variable domain EPEVTQTPSHQVTQMGQEVILRCVPISNHLYFYWYRQILGQKVEFLVSFYNNEISEKSEIFDDQFSVERPDGSNFTLKIRSTKLEDSAMYFCASSEASRTSNEQFFGPGTRLTVL.

The chain employs TRBV5-1 and TRBJ2-1; TRBD2 agrees at 9 bases. Per germline, CDR1 SGHRS and CDR2 YFSETQ. J gave up 9 bases and V 0 bases, and 7 bases lay outside the gene matches. The CDR3 is 15 amino acids. In nucleotides, the CDR3 is TGCGCCAGCAGCTTGGAAGGCGGGAGGGCCCCTGAGCAGTTCTTC. It codes for CASSLEGGRAPEQFF.

The chain links TRBV5-4 to TRBJ1-1; D remains ambiguous. V dropped 4 bases and J dropped 10 bases, with 23 bases sitting between them. The CDR3 is 15 residues long. CDR1 is SGHNT, CDR2 YYREEE, per germline (reference sequence). This CDR3 reads CASSQSPGEVYSAFF. The CDR3 bases are TGTGCCAGCAGCCAATCCCCCGGGGAGGTCTATTCAGCTTTCTTT.

CDR3 sequence reads: CASSDSGFLTDTQYF. The CDR3 bases are TGTGCCAGCAGCGATAGCGGATTCCTCACAGATACGCAGTATTTT. This chain uses TRBV7-2 with TRBJ2-3, with D possibly matching TRBD2 (6 bases). Germline assignment: CDR1 SGHTA and CDR2 FQGNSA. Between the trimmed V and J ends, which lost 5 bases and 2 bases, there was a span of 14 bases. The length of the CDR3 is 15 residues.

The chain combines TRBV11-3 with TRBJ2-1; the match to TRBD1 covers 12 bases. V dropped 5 bases and J dropped 6; count of bases not matched to a gene: 5. Germline CDR1 is SGHNT and CDR2 is YENEEA. This CDR3 region has 15 residues. CDR3 loop: CASSRRDRGLNEQFF. The CDR3 DNA reads as TGTGCCAGCAGCCGCCGGGACAGGGGGCTCAATGAGCAGTTCTTC.

This chain connects TRBV6-1 to TRBJ2-7, with D possibly TRBD2 on 5 matching bases. Looked up from germline, CDR1 is MNHNS and CDR2 is SASEGT. There are 16 residues in the CDR3. Trimming took 2 bases from V and 0 from J, leaving 14 bases between them. CDR3 sequence (DNA): TGTGCCAGCAGTGAAAGAAGTCAGGACTCCTCCTACGAGCAGTACTTC. This sequence encodes CASSERSQDSSYEQYF.

The V call is TRBV9, the J call TRBJ2-5; D is undetermined. Germline values: CDR1 SGDLS, CDR2 YYNGEE. The CDR3 extends over 14 amino acids. Trimming pared 0 bases from V and 0 bases from J, leaving 6 bases between. CDR3 bases: TGTGCCAGCAGCGTAGGCGGAGACCAAGAGACCCAGTACTTC. This encodes CASSVGGDQETQYF. The full variable domain, rest sourced from reference TRBV9 and TRBJ2-5, is DSGVTQTPKHLITATGQRVTLRCSPRSGDLSVYWYQQSLDQGLQFLIQYYNGEERAKGNILERFSAQQFPDLHSELNLSSLELGDSALYFCASSVGGDQETQYFGPGTRLLVL.

The chain links TRBV3-1 (or the pseudogene TRBV3-2) to TRBJ2-2; TRBD2 agrees at 11 bases. J was trimmed by 5 bases and V by 6 bases; bases with no gene match: 8. This CDR3 spans 16 amino acids. Germline V gene lookup returns CDR1 LGHDT and CDR2 YNNKEL (reference sequence). For the CDR3, the DNA is TGTGCCAGCAGACAAAACATAGCGGGAGGGACCGGGGAGCTGTTTTTT. Its protein is CASRQNIAGGTGELFF.

V gene TRBV5-1 combines with J gene TRBJ2-1; 8 bases are shared with TRBD2. Germline V gives CDR1 SGHRS, CDR2 YFSETQ. The trim removed 4 bases at V and 7 bases at J, leaving 7 bases unmatched. This CDR3 comprises 14 residues. The CDR3 loop reads CASSQGASGNEQFF. In DNA, the CDR3 is TGCGCCAGCAGCCAAGGAGCTAGCGGGAATGAGCAGTTCTTC.

The chain is built from TRBV5-1 and TRBJ2-3, with 8 bases that match TRBD2. The germline gives CDR1 SGHRS, CDR2 YFSETQ. V shed 6 bases, J shed 1 base, and the junction held 10 bases outside the gene matches. The CDR3 runs to 16 residues. DNA of the CDR3: TGCGCCAGCACCATCCAGGAGCGGGGGCGCACAGATACGCAGTATTTT. Translating gives CASTIQERGRTDTQYF.

The chain carries TRBV6-2 or TRBV6-3 and TRBJ1-1; D perhaps matches TRBD1 (6 bases). V was trimmed by 5 bases and J by 11 bases, leaving 18 bases between them. Germline lookup yields CDR1 MNHEY and CDR2 SVGEGT. This CDR3 comprises 13 residues. The CDR3 reads CASSPNGQRAAFF. The CDR3 bases are TGTGCCAGCAGTCCAAATGGACAGCGCGCTGCTTTCTTT.

The V gene is TRBV27, the J gene TRBJ2-7, with 10 bases matching TRBD2. CDR1 and CDR2 (germline): MNHEY, SMNVEV (reference sequence). The V segment lost 4 bases and the J segment 6 bases; nucleotides outside the gene matches: 6. The CDR3 loop spans 14 amino acids. CDR3 DNA sequence: TGTGCCAGCAGTTCGACGGGACTAGCGATCGAGCAGTACTTC. This gives the protein CASSSTGLAIEQYF.

This clone was seen just once. This chain links TRBV28 with TRBJ1-6; 7 bases fit TRBD1. The V gene end was trimmed by 2 bases and the J gene end by 10 bases; junction bases not matched to a gene: 8. Germline V gives CDR1 MDHEN, CDR2 SYDVKM. This CDR3 has 15 amino acids. In DNA, the CDR3 is TGTGCCAGCAGTTTACTGACAGGGCTTGACTCACCCCTCCACTTT. It is translated as CASSLLTGLDSPLHF.